This T cell receptor beta chain is drawn from a study of cytomegalovirus exposure and HLA in healthy donors. An approximately 120-subject validation cohort, separate from the approximately 670-subject first cohort, supplied the donors. Generated by immunoSEQ multiplex PCR, the TCRdb table keeps only in-frame clones and is missing some. The table lists 70,000 to 75,000 clones, about 95% of them singletons. The CDR3 contains 18 residues. V was trimmed by 1 base and J by 4 bases, leaving 20 bases between them. The V gene's germline CDR1 is SGHTA and CDR2 FQGTGA. The chain recombines TRBV7-3 with TRBJ2-1; tentative D call: TRBD1 (6 bases). The clonotype comes from a woman aged 18-29 years in good health and CMV-seropositive. Sample: PBMCs. CDR3 DNA sequence: TGTGCCAGCAGCTTAAACGCAGGGGCCGCAAACACATACAATGAGCAGTTCTTC. It specifies CASSLNAGAANTYNEQFF. Looking up the rest from reference TRBV7-3 and TRBJ2-1 gives the full variable domain: GAGVSQTPSNKVTEKGKYVELRCDPISGHTALYWYRQSLGQGPEFLIYFQGTGAADDSGLPNDRFFAVRPEGSVSTLKIQRTERGDSAVYLCASSLNAGAANTYNEQFFGPGTRLTVL.